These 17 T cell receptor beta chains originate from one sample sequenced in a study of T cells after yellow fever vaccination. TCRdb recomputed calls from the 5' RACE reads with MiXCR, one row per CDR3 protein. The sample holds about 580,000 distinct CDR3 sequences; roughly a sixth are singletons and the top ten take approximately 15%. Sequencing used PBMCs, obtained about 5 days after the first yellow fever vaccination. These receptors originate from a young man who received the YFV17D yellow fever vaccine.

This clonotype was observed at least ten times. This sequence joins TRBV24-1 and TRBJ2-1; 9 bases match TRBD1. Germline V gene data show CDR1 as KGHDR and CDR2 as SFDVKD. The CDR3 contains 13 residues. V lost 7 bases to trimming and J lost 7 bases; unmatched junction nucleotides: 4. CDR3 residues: CATRGQGNNEQFF. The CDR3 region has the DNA TGTGCCACCAGGGGACAGGGAAATAATGAGCAGTTCTTC.

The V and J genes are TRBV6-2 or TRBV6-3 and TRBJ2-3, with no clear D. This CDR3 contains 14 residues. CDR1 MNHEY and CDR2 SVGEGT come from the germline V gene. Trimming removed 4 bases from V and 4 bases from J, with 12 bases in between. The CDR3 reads CASSFYSVADTQYF. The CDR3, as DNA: TGTGCCAGCAGTTTCTACTCGGTGGCAGATACGCAGTATTTT.

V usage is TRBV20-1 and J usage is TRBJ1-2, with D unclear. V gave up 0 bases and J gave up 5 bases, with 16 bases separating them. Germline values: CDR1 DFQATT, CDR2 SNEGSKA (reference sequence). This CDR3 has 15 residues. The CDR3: CSARDPAEINYGYTF. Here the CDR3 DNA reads TGCAGTGCTAGAGATCCGGCAGAGATCAATTATGGCTACACCTTC.

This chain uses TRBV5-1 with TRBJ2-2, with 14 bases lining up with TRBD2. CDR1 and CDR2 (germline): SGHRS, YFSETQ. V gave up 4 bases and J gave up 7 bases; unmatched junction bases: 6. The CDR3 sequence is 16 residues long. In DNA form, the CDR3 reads TGCGCCAGCAGCCGGGCGGGACTAGCGGGAGTCGGGGAGCTGTTTTTT. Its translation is CASSRAGLAGVGELFF.

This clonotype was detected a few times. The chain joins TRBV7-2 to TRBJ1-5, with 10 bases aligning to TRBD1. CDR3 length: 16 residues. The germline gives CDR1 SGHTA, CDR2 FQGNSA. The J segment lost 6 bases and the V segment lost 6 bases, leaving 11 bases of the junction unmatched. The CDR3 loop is CASRPTGTGDSQPQHF. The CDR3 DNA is TGTGCCAGCAGACCTACCGGGACAGGGGATTCTCAGCCCCAGCATTTT.

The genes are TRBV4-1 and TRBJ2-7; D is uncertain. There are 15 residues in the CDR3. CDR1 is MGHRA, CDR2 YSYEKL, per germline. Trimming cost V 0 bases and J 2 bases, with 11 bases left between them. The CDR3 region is CASSQDTQEPYEQYV. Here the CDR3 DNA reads TGCGCCAGCAGCCAAGATACCCAGGAACCCTACGAGCAGTACGTC.

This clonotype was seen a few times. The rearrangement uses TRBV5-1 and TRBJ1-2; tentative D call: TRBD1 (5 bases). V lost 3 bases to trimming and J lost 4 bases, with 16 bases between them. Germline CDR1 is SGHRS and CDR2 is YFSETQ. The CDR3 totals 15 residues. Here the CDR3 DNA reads TGCGCCAGCAGCTGGGGACCGACTTACCTCTATGGCTACACCTTC. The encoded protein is CASSWGPTYLYGYTF.

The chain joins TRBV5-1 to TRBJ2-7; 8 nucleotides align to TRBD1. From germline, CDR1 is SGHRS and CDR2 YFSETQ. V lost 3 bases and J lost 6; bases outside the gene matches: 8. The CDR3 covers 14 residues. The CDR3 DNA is TGCGCCAGCAGCTGGGACAGGCTCTCTGGCGAGCAGTACTTC. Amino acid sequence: CASSWDRLSGEQYF.

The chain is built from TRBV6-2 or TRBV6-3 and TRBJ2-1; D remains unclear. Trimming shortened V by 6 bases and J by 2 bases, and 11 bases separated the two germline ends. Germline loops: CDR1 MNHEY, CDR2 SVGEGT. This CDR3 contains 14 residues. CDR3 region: CASRSIQTYNEQFF. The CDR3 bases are TGTGCCAGCAGGTCAATTCAGACCTACAATGAGCAGTTCTTC.

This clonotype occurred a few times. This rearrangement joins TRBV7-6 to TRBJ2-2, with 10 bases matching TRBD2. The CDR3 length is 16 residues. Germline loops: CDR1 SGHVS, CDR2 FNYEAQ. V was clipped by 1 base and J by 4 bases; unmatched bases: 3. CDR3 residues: CASSLGPSGGTGELFF. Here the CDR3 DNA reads TGTGCCAGCAGCTTAGGGCCTAGCGGGGGCACCGGGGAGCTGTTTTTT.

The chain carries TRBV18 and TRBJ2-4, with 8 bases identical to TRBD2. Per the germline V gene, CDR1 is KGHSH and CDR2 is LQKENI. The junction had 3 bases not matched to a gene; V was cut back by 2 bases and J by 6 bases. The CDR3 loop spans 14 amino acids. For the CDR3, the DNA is TGTGCCAGCTCACCAGCGGGGGGTGGAAACATTCAGTACTTC. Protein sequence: CASSPAGGGNIQYF. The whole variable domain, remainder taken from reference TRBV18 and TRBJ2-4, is NAGVMQNPRHLVRRRGQEARLRCSPMKGHSHVYWYRQLPEEGLKFMVYLQKENIIDESGMPKERFSAEFPKEGPSILRIQQVVRGDSAAYFCASSPAGGGNIQYFGAGTRLSVL.

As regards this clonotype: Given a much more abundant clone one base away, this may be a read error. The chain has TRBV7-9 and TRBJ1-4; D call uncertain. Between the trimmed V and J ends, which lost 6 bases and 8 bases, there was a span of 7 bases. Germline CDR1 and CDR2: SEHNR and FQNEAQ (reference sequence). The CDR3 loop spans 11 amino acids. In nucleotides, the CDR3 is TGTGCCAGCAGTTCGAAAGAAAAACTGTTTTTT. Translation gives CASSSKEKLFF.

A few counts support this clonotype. CDR3 sequence (DNA): TGCGCCAGCAGCTTGAGCCTAGCGGGGAACACCGGGGAGCTGTTTTTT. It codes for CASSLSLAGNTGELFF. The chain links TRBV5-1 to TRBJ2-2; 8 bases match TRBD2. V gave up 1 base and J gave up 1 base; unmatched junction bases: 3. Germline CDR1 and CDR2: SGHRS and YFSETQ. This CDR3 is 16 amino acids long.

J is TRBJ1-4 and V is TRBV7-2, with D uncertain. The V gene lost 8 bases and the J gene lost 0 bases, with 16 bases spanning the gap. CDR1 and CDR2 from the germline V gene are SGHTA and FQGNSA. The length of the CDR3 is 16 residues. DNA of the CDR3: TGTGCCAGCCGAAGGAACACGGGTGCAACTAATGAAAAACTGTTTTTT. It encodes CASRRNTGATNEKLFF.

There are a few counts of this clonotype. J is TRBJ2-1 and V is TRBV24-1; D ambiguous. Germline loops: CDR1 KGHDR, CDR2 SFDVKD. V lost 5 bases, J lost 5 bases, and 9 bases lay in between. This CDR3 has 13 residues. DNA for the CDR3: TGTGCCACCAGTGCCCTCGATGACAATGAGCAGTTCTTC. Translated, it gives CATSALDDNEQFF.

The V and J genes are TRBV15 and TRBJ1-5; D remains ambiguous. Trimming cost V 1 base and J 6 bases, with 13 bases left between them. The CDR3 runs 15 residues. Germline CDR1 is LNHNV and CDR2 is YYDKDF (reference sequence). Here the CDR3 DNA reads TGTGCCACCAGCAGAGTACCGGACCGGGGTCAGCCCCAGCATTTT. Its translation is CATSRVPDRGQPQHF.

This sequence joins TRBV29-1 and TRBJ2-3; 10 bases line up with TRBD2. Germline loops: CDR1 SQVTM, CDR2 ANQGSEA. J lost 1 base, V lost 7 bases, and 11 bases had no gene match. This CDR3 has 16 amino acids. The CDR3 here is CSGASGGGRGTDTQYF. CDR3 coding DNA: TGCAGCGGCGCTAGCGGGGGAGGTCGGGGCACAGATACGCAGTATTTT.